The 29 T cell receptor beta chains below come from one sample, sequenced in a study of T cell responses to AZD1222 COVID-19 vaccine. Sequenced by immunoSEQ multiplex PCR; TCRdb stores in-frame clones only, minus some. Of roughly 98,000 clones listed, 65% to 85% are singletons. Source: peripheral blood, taken 28 days after the second AZD1222 dose. The receptors come from an adult who received the AZD1222 COVID-19 vaccine.

V is TRBV19 and J is TRBJ2-7; D unclear. CDR1 and CDR2 (germline): LNHDA, SQIVND (reference sequence). V lost 3 bases and J 3 bases, leaving 12 bases between the germline ends. The CDR3 covers 14 residues. CDR3 bases: TGTGCCAGTAGTATTGTCTTCACCGGCTACGAGCAGTACTTC. This sequence encodes CASSIVFTGYEQYF. The variable domain in full, with the rest retrieved from reference TRBV19 and TRBJ2-7, is DGGITQSPKYLFRKEGQNVTLSCEQNLNHDAMYWYRQDPGQGLRLIYYSQIVNDFQKGDIAEGYSVSREKKESFPLTVTSAQKNPTAFYLCASSIVFTGYEQYFGPGTRLTVT.

The table lists this clone with a few counts. The chain joins TRBV27 to TRBJ1-2; D might be TRBD1 (6 bases). This CDR3 spans 16 amino acids. Germline values: CDR1 MNHEY, CDR2 SMNVEV (reference sequence). The V end lost 4 bases, the J end lost 6 bases, and 21 bases lay between the germline ends. The CDR3 region is CASSWGTSLDADGYTF. The CDR3 bases are TGTGCCAGCAGTTGGGGGACAAGTCTAGATGCAGATGGCTACACCTTC.

This rearrangement joins TRBV6-6 to TRBJ2-7, with 10 positions matching TRBD1. With V trimmed by 8 bases and J by 5 bases, 6 bases remained unmatched. The CDR3 contains 13 residues. Germline CDR1 reads MNHNY; CDR2 reads SVGAGI (reference sequence). The CDR3 nucleotides are TGTGCCAGCGAGGACAGGGGGACCCACGAGCAGTACTTC. Its protein product is CASEDRGTHEQYF.

The V gene is TRBV29-1, the J gene TRBJ1-1; no clear D gene. CDR3 length: 11 residues. The germline V gene encodes CDR1 SQVTM and CDR2 ANQGSEA. The germline V and J ends were trimmed by 5 bases and 2 bases, with 6 bases remaining between them. The CDR3, as DNA: TGCAGCGTTTCACGCAACACTGAAGCTTTCTTT. Amino acid sequence: CSVSRNTEAFF. The complete variable domain, with remaining parts taken from reference TRBV29-1 and TRBJ1-1, reads SAVISQKPSRDICQRGTSLTIQCQVDSQVTMMFWYRQQPGQSLTLIATANQGSEATYESGFVIDKFPISRPNLTFSTLTVSNMSPEDSSIYLCSVSRNTEAFFGQGTRLTVV.

The chain uses TRBV3-1 (or the pseudogene TRBV3-2) and TRBJ2-5; 11 nucleotides agree with TRBD2. Germline-derived CDR1 and CDR2 are LGHDT and YNNKEL (reference sequence). The junction had 12 bases not matched to a gene; V was cut back by 4 bases and J by 5 bases. CDR3 length: 17 amino acids. The CDR3 protein is CASSLILAGGGGETQYF. Here the CDR3 DNA reads TGTGCCAGCAGCCTGATTCTAGCGGGAGGAGGAGGCGAGACCCAGTACTTC.

This clone was detected a few times. V is TRBV2 and J is TRBJ1-5, with a possible D match to TRBD1 (5 bases). Germline CDR1 and CDR2: SNHLY and FYNNEI. The CDR3 totals 15 residues. Trimming shortened V by 0 bases and J by 5 bases, and 11 bases separated the two germline ends. The CDR3 coding sequence is TGTGCCAGCAGTGAAGCAGCGGGGCTCTATCAGCCCCAGCATTTT. This translates into CASSEAAGLYQPQHF.

The chain joins TRBV2 to TRBJ1-2; 8 nucleotides match TRBD1. The length of the CDR3 is 15 residues. The V gene end was trimmed by 5 bases and the J gene end by 4 bases; junction bases not matched to a gene: 9. CDR1 is SNHLY, CDR2 FYNNEI, per germline. The CDR3 reads CASSLGPGQVYGYTF. The CDR3 DNA sequence: TGTGCCAGCAGTCTCGGACCGGGACAGGTCTATGGCTACACCTTC.

This clone is a singleton in its sample. The V call is TRBV3-1 (or the pseudogene TRBV3-2), the J call TRBJ2-2; 11 nucleotides align to TRBD2. V trimming: 3 bases; J trimming: 4 bases; junction bases outside the gene matches: 4. The length of the CDR3 is 16 residues. From germline, CDR1 is LGHDT and CDR2 YNNKEL (reference sequence). In nucleotides, the CDR3 is TGTGCCAGCAGCCAGGGAGGGACTAGCGGCACCGGGGAGCTGTTTTTT. Amino acid sequence: CASSQGGTSGTGELFF.

This clone was counted a few times. The chain has TRBV6-2 or TRBV6-3 and TRBJ1-1, with TRBD1 as a possible D gene (5 bases). CDR1 is MNHEY and CDR2 is SVGEGT in the germline V gene. V lost 2 bases and J lost 0, with 10 bases in between. The CDR3 loop spans 15 amino acids. CDR3 residues: CASSYRGVVNTEAFF. The CDR3 DNA is TGTGCCAGCAGTTACCGGGGGGTAGTGAACACTGAAGCTTTCTTT.

This clone was counted at least ten times. Other DNA variants within this sample encode the same CDR3. This chain connects TRBV11-3 to TRBJ1-1; D uncertain. V was shortened by 6 bases and J by 7 bases, with 9 bases between the two germline ends. Germline V gene data show CDR1 as SGHNT and CDR2 as YENEEA. The CDR3 length is 11 residues. CDR3 in DNA: TGTGCCAGCAGTGGACCGGTTGAAGCTTTCTTT. Protein sequence: CASSGPVEAFF.

V gene TRBV6-6 combines with J gene TRBJ1-5; tentative D call: TRBD1 (5 bases). Per germline, CDR1 MNHNY and CDR2 SVGAGI (reference sequence). CDR3 length: 13 residues. Trimming removed 6 bases from V and 9 bases from J, with 15 bases in between. In DNA form, the CDR3 reads TGTGCCAGCAGATCTGACAGTTCCCGGCCCCAGCATTTT. Protein product: CASRSDSSRPQHF.

V and J are TRBV3-1 (or the pseudogene TRBV3-2) and TRBJ2-4, with 8 bases lining up with TRBD1. The germline V gene encodes CDR1 LGHDT and CDR2 YNNKEL (reference sequence). The CDR3 is made up of 14 amino acids. V lost 5 bases, J lost 6 bases, and 6 bases stayed unmatched. As DNA, the CDR3 is TGTGCCAGCAGCTTCCGACAGGGGTCAAACATTCAGTACTTC. It translates to CASSFRQGSNIQYF.

The chain combines TRBV4-1 with TRBJ2-2, with D possibly being TRBD2 (6 bases). Germline assignment: CDR1 MGHRA and CDR2 YSYEKL. The V gene lost 3 bases and the J gene lost 0 bases, with 17 bases spanning the gap. The CDR3 length is 18 residues. The CDR3 reads CASSQRAFSGPNTGELFF. The DNA for the CDR3 is TGCGCCAGCAGCCAGAGAGCCTTTAGCGGTCCGAACACCGGGGAGCTGTTTTTT.

This chain connects TRBV12-3 or TRBV12-4 to TRBJ2-5, with D maybe TRBD2 (5 bases). Trimming stripped 3 bases from V and 4 bases from J, with 9 bases between. The CDR3 is 13 amino acids. CDR3 in amino acids: CASSLLEAETQYF. The CDR3 DNA follows: TGTGCCAGCAGTTTGTTGGAGGCAGAGACCCAGTACTTC.

This clone was observed once. This chain joins TRBV9 and TRBJ1-1, with a tentative D call TRBD1 (6 bases). Germline lookup yields CDR1 SGDLS and CDR2 YYNGEE. The V end was cut by 3 bases, the J end by 4 bases, with 13 bases between. The CDR3 covers 14 residues. CDR3 sequence reads: CASSGPGGRTEAFF. CDR3 in DNA: TGTGCCAGCAGCGGTCCGGGGGGGCGCACTGAAGCTTTCTTT.

CDR3 sequence (DNA): TGTGCCATCAGTGCCAGTATTATAGGGAAGGATGAGCAGTTCTTC. It codes for CAISASIIGKDEQFF. The J gene is TRBJ2-1, the V gene TRBV10-3; D gene ambiguous. Trimming cost V 4 bases and J 8 bases, with 18 bases left between them. Germline CDR1 reads ENHRY; CDR2 reads SYGVKD. The length of the CDR3 is 15 residues.

The J gene is TRBJ2-5, the V gene TRBV21-1; the D call in the table, TRBD2, was not verified against the DNA. TRBV21-1 is a pseudogene segment. This CDR3 comprises 12 residues. The CDR3 DNA reads as TGTGCCACCCCCCTGGGAGAAGAGACCCAGTACTTC. Translated: CATPLGEETQYF.

This chain uses TRBV9 with TRBJ1-2; TRBD1 matches 7 bases. Germline V lookup: CDR1 SGDLS, CDR2 YYNGEE. CDR3 length equals 12 residues. V shed 2 bases and J 11 bases; nucleotides not matched to a gene: 6. CDR3 coding DNA: TGTGCCAGCAGCGTGCCGACAGGGTATTACACCTTC. It yields the protein CASSVPTGYYTF.

The rearrangement joins TRBV10-3 to TRBJ1-3, with TRBD1 matching 8 bases. Trimming at V came to 3 bases and at J to 4 bases, leaving 2 bases not matched to a gene. Germline CDR1 reads ENHRY; CDR2 reads SYGVKD. The CDR3 consists of 14 residues. Here the CDR3 DNA reads TGTGCCATCAGTGAAGGGACAGGCGGAAACACCATATATTTT. This encodes CAISEGTGGNTIYF.

The chain joins TRBV12-3 or TRBV12-4 to TRBJ1-1; D call uncertain. The V end was cut by 2 bases, the J end by 10 bases, with 14 bases between. The CDR3 runs to 13 residues. The CDR3 nucleotides read TGTGCCAGCAGTTTAAGCGATCTCCCCCGAGCTTTCTTT. Translation gives CASSLSDLPRAFF.

This chain links TRBV27 with TRBJ2-2; D is unclear. Trimming stripped 7 bases from V and 1 base from J, with 10 bases between. This CDR3 contains 14 residues. The germline V gene encodes CDR1 MNHEY and CDR2 SMNVEV (reference sequence). The CDR3 bases are TGTGCCAGCATGAGCTTGGGGAACACCGGGGAGCTGTTTTTT. Translated: CASMSLGNTGELFF.

The chain uses TRBV3-1 (or the pseudogene TRBV3-2) and TRBJ2-7, with TRBD2 matching 12 bases. The CDR3 covers 15 residues. CDR1 LGHDT and CDR2 YNNKEL come from the germline V gene (reference sequence). V was pared by 4 bases and J by 4 bases, with 5 bases of the junction left unmatched. CDR3 DNA sequence: TGTGCCAGCAGCCCTCGGACTAGCGGGGTTTACGAGCAGTACTTC. Its protein is CASSPRTSGVYEQYF.

The chain has TRBV29-1 and TRBJ2-7, with D perhaps TRBD2 (7 bases). Germline CDR1 SQVTM, CDR2 ANQGSEA. Trimming took 6 bases from V and 4 from J, leaving 16 bases between them. The CDR3 sequence is 13 residues long. CDR3 protein: CSVGQFGGYEQYF. DNA for the CDR3: TGCAGCGTCGGACAGTTCGGGGGGTACGAGCAGTACTTC.

DNA for the CDR3: TGTGCCAGCAGTTTGGGGCACAATGAGCAGTTCTTC. Encoded protein: CASSLGHNEQFF. The rearrangement joins TRBV12-3 or TRBV12-4 to TRBJ2-1; D may be TRBD1 (5 bases). This CDR3 is built from 12 residues. The V and J ends lost 3 bases and 5 bases respectively, with 5 bases between them.

V and J are TRBV5-1 and TRBJ2-1, with unresolved D. The length of the CDR3 is 14 residues. Germline V CDR1 and CDR2: SGHRS, YFSETQ. V shed 0 bases and J shed 6 bases, with 10 bases lying between them. The CDR3 sequence: CASSLVGSRNEQFF. DNA of the CDR3: TGCGCCAGCAGCTTGGTGGGGTCTCGCAATGAGCAGTTCTTC.

The rearrangement links TRBV7-2 to TRBJ2-2; tentatively, D is TRBD1 or TRBD2 (6 bases each). V was shortened by 1 base and J by 4 bases, with 16 bases between the two germline ends. CDR1 and CDR2 (germline): SGHTA, FQGNSA. CDR3 length equals 17 residues. The CDR3 nucleotides read TGTGCCAGCAGCTTAGATATATTGGGGGGCTTCACCGGGGAGCTGTTTTTT. This gives the protein CASSLDILGGFTGELFF.

The gene calls are TRBV4-2 and TRBJ2-3, with TRBD2 matching over 10 bases. The CDR3 is 16 amino acids. In germline, CDR1 is LGHNA, CDR2 YNFKEQ. With V trimmed by 1 base and J by 4 bases, 5 bases remained unmatched. The CDR3 is CASSQAGSGGPDTQYF. As DNA, the CDR3 is TGTGCCAGCAGCCAAGCTGGTAGCGGGGGGCCAGATACGCAGTATTTT.

This clone was detected a few times. V and J are TRBV5-1 and TRBJ1-3; D ambiguous. The CDR3 loop spans 14 amino acids. The germline gives CDR1 SGHRS, CDR2 YFSETQ. The ends were cut back, 0 bases at V and 0 bases at J, with 4 bases in the middle. CDR3: CASSLAFSGNTIYF. CDR3 sequence (DNA): TGCGCCAGCAGCTTGGCTTTCTCTGGAAACACCATATATTTT.

This rearrangement joins TRBV23-1 to TRBJ2-1, with 10 bases aligning to TRBD1. TRBV23-1 is identified as an open reading frame with a role that is uncertain. The CDR3 loop spans 16 amino acids. DNA of the CDR3: TGCAATACCGGGACAGGGGAGGAACTAACTAACAATGAGCAGTTCTTC. Translated, it gives CNTGTGEELTNNEQFF.